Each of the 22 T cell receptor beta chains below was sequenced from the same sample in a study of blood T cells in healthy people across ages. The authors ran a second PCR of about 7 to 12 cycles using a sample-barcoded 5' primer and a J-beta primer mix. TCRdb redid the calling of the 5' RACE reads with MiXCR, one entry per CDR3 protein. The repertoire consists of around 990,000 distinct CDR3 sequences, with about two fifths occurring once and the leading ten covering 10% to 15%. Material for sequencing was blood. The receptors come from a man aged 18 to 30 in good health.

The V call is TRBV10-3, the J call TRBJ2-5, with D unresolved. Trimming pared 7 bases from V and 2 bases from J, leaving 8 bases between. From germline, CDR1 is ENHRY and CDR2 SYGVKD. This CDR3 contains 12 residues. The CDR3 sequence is CAIKDAQETQYF. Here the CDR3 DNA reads TGTGCCATCAAGGATGCGCAAGAGACCCAGTACTTC.

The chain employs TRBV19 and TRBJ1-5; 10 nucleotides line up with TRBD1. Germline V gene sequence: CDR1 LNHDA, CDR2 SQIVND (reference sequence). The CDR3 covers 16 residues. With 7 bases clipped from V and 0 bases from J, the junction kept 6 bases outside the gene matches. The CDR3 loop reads CASTTGGRYSNQPQHF. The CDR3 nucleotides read TGTGCCAGTACGACAGGGGGCCGGTATAGCAATCAGCCCCAGCATTTT.

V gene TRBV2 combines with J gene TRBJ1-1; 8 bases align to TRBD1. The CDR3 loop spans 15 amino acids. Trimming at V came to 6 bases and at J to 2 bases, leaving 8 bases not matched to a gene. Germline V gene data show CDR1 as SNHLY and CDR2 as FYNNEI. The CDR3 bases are TGTGCCAGCAGATTGGAGGGACAGGTTAACACTGAAGCTTTCTTT. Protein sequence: CASRLEGQVNTEAFF. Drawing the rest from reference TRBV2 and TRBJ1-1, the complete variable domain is EPEVTQTPSHQVTQMGQEVILRCVPISNHLYFYWYRQILGQKVEFLVSFYNNEISEKSEIFDDQFSVERPDGSNFTLKIRSTKLEDSAMYFCASRLEGQVNTEAFFGQGTRLTVV.

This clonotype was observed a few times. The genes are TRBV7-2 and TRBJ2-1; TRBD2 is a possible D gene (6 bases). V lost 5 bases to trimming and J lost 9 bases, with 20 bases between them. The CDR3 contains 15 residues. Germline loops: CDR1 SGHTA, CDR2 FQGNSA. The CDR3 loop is CASSPRPLGTSEQFF. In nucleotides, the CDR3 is TGTGCCAGCAGCCCTCGACCCCTGGGGACTTCTGAGCAGTTCTTC.

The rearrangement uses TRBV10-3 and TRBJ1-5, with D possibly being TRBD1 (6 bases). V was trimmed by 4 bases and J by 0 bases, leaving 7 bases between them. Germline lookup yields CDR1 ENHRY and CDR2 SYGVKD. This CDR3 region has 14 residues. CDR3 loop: CAISGQASNQPQHF. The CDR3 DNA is TGTGCCATCAGTGGACAGGCTAGCAATCAGCCCCAGCATTTT.

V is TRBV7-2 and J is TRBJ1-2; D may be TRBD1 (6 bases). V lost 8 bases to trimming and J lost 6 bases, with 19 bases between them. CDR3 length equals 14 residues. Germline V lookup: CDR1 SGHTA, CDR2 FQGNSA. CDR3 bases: TGTGCCAGCGCCAAAGTCAAGGGGGATAATGGCTACACCTTC. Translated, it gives CASAKVKGDNGYTF.

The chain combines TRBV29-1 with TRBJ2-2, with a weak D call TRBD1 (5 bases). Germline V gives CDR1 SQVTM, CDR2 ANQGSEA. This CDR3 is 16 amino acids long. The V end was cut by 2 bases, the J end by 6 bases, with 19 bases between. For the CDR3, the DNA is TGCAGCGTTGAAAGTTGGGCAGGGAATGGTGCCGGGGAGCTGTTTTTT. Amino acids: CSVESWAGNGAGELFF.

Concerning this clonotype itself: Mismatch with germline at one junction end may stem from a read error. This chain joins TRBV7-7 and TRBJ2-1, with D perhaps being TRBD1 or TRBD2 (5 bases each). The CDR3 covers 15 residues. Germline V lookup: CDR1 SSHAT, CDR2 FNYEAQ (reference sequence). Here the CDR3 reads CASSLGRSPYDEQFF. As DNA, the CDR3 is TGTGCTAGCAGCCTGGGACGAAGTCCGTACGATGAGCAGTTCTTC.

CDR3 residues: CASTPQTGVYGYTF. The CDR3 nucleotides are TGTGCCAGCACCCCACAGACAGGTGTCTATGGCTACACCTTC. This chain links TRBV6-6 with TRBJ1-2; D possibly corresponds to TRBD1 (6 bases). Between the trimmed V and J ends, which lost 7 bases and 4 bases, there was a span of 16 bases. This CDR3 spans 14 amino acids. Germline CDR1 is MNHNY and CDR2 is SVGAGI (reference sequence).

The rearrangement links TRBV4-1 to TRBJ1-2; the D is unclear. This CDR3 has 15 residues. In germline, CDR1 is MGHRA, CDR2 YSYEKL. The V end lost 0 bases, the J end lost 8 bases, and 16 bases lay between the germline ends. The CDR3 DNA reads TGCGCCAGCAGCCAAGAGATTGTGGGGTGGCGAGGCTACACCTTC. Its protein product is CASSQEIVGWRGYTF.

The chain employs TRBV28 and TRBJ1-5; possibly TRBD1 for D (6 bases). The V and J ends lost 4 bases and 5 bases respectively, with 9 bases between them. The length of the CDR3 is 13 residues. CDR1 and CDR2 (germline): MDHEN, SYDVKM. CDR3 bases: TGTGCCAGCAGTTCGGGGGCGGATCAGCCCCAGCATTTT. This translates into CASSSGADQPQHF. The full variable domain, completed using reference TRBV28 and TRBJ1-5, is DVKVTQSSRYLVKRTGEKVFLECVQDMDHENMFWYRQDPGLGLRLIYFSYDVKMKEKGDIPEGYSVSREKKERFSLILESASTNQTSMYLCASSSGADQPQHFGDGTRLSIL.

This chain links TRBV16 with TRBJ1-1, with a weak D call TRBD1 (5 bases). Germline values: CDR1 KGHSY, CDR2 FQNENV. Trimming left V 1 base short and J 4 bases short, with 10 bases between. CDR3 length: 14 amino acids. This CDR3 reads CASSQLAGSTEAFF. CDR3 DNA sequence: TGTGCCAGCAGCCAATTGGCAGGGTCCACTGAAGCTTTCTTT.

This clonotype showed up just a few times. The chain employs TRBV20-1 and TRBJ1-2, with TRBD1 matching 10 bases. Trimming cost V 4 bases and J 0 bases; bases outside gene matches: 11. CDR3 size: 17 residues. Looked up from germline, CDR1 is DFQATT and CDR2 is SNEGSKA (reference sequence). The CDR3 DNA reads TGCAGTGCTACGCCGGGGACAGGGGTGGGAGCTAACTATGGCTACACCTTC. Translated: CSATPGTGVGANYGYTF.

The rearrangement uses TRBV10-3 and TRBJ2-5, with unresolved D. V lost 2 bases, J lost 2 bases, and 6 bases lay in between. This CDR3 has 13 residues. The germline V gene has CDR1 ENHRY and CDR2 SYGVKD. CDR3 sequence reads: CAISERLQETQYF. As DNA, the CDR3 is TGTGCCATCAGTGAGCGTCTTCAAGAGACCCAGTACTTC.

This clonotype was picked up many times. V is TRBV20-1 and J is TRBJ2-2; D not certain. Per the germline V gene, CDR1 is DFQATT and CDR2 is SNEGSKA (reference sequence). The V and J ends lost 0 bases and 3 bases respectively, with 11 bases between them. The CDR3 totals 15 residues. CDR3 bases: TGCAGTGCTAGAGATGATGGGGATTACACCGGGGAGCTGTTTTTT. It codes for CSARDDGDYTGELFF.

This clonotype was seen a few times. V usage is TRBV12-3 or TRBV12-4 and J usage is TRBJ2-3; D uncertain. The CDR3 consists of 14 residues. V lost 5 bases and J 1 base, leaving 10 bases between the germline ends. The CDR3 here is CASSPSVGTDTQYF. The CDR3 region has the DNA TGTGCCAGCAGTCCTAGTGTCGGCACAGATACGCAGTATTTT.

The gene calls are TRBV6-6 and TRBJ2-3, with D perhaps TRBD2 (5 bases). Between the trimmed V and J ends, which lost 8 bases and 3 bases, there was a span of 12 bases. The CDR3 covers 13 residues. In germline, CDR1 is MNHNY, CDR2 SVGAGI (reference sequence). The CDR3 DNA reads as TGTGCCAGCCAGACCGGAGGTACAGATACGCAGTATTTT. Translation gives CASQTGGTDTQYF.

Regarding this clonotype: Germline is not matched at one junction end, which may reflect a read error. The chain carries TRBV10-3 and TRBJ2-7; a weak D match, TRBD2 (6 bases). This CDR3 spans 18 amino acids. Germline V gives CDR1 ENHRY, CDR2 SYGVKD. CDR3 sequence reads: CAISELSRGLTPSCEQYF. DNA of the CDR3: TGTGCCATCAGTGAGTTATCGCGGGGCCTAACCCCTTCCTGCGAGCAGTACTTC.

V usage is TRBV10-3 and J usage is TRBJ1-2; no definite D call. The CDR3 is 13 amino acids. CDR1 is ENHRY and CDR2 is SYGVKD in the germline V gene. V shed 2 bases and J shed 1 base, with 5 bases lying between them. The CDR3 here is CAISEIDNYGYTF. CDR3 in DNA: TGTGCCATCAGTGAGATCGATAACTATGGCTACACCTTC.

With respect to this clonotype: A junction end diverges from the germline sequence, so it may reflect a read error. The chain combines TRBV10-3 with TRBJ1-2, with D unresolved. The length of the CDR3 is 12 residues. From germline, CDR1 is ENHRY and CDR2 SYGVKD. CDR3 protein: CAIREGNYGYTF. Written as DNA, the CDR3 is TGTGCCATCAGGGAGGGTAATTATGGATACACCTTC.

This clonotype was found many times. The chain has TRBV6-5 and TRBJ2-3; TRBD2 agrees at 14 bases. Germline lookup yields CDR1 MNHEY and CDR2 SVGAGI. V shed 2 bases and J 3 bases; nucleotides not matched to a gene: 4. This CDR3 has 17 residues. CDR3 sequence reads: CASSYRTSGGMTDTQYF. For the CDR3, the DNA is TGTGCCAGCAGTTACAGGACTAGCGGGGGGATGACAGATACGCAGTATTTT.

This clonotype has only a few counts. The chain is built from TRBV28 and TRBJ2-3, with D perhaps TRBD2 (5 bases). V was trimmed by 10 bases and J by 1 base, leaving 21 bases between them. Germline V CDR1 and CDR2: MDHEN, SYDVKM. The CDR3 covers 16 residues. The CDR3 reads CATLTRTPQGTDTQYF. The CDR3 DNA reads TGTGCCACCTTAACCCGGACTCCTCAAGGCACAGATACGCAGTATTTT.